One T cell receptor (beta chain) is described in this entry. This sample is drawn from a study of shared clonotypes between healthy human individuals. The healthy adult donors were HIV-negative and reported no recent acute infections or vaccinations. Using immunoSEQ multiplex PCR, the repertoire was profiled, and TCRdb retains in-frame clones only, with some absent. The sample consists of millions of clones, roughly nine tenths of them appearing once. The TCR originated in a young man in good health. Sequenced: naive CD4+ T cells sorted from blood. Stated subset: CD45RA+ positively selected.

The CDR3 region has the DNA TGTGCCATCAGGGGGACAGGGGACCAAAACACTGAAGCTTTCTTT. Translated: CAIRGTGDQNTEAFF. This chain uses TRBV10-3 with TRBJ1-1; TRBD1 matches at 10 bases. Germline V CDR1 and CDR2: ENHRY, SYGVKD. This CDR3 has 15 amino acids. V shed 6 bases, J shed 2 bases, and the junction held 6 bases outside the gene matches.